The present TCR beta chain was sequenced within a study of shared T cell receptors in the human thymus. The assay was immunoSEQ multiplex PCR, and TCRdb's table has in-frame clones only and misses some. The profile shows fewer than 700,000 clones, around 87% of them singletons. Trimming at V came to 5 bases and at J to 8 bases, leaving 35 bases not matched to a gene. CDR3 length equals 22 residues. CDR1 is SGHTA and CDR2 is FQGTGA in the germline V gene. This same sample was also taken into another study, of human thymus T cells. That source adds: All donors were healthy Finnish infants who were undergoing corrective surgery to treat congenital heart defects.

The sequenced material came from thymocytes. V usage is TRBV7-3 and J usage is TRBJ1-2; 7 bases match TRBD1. The sequence was collected from a boy in the first two years of life with a congenital heart defect. CDR3 DNA sequence: TGTGCCAGCAGCCCAACGACCGATGGCCGATCGCAACAATCCTTTCAGGGGGACGGCTACACCTTC. Protein: CASSPTTDGRSQQSFQGDGYTF.